In this sample, the clone carrying this TCR beta chain turned up many times. Its antigen is undetermined. These data originate in a study of CD8+ T cells in alopecia areata. RNA was isolated and reverse transcribed to cDNA, the sequencing template. Sequencing used immunoSEQ multiplex PCR; TCRdb keeps in-frame clones, though not all of them. The sample has 95,000 to 100,000 clones, about 58% seen once; the top ten hold roughly a sixth. Trimming at V came to 2 bases and at J to 3 bases, leaving 17 bases not matched to a gene. CDR1 and CDR2 from the germline V gene are SGHDT and YYEEEE. The CDR3 is 19 residues long. Overall study findings and caveats: Especially in alopecia totalis/universalis, lesional scalp showed greater clonality than normal scalp did. Scalp clonality decreased significantly with tofacitinib, and so did expanded CD8+ clones among the top 100.

Specified treatment: oral pan-JAK inhibitor, 5-10 mg twice daily. Lesional scalp tissue (obtained by punch biopsy) and peripheral blood were collected from alopecia areata patients. CD4+ and CD8+ T cells were sorted from PBMCs. The chain joins TRBV5-6 to TRBJ2-1, with 7 bases identical to TRBD2. The sequence came from a human donor with alopecia areata. The sequencing here drew on CD8+ T cells sorted from blood, taken at week 4, from a patient treated with tofacitinib. In nucleotides, the CDR3 is TGTGCCAGCAGCTTTGTCGTGTCTGTTGGGAGGGCCCACTACAATGAGCAGTTCTTC. Translating it yields CASSFVVSVGRAHYNEQFF.